The T cell receptor (beta chain) described here comes from a study of identical twins. Study findings and constraints: There were fewer insertions in abundant cord blood beta clonotypes, but memory repertoires showed no such pattern. Recombination models fit unrelated individuals' TCR alpha sharing but underestimated twins'.

Every sampled donor was Caucasian and healthy. The CDR3 has 19 residues. The germline CDR1 and CDR2 sequences are DFQATT and SNEGSKA (reference sequence). This clonotype was recorded many times. Its antigen is as yet unknown. A read error may account for a junction end that differs from germline. Template switching created a universal primer site, and the cDNA included unique molecular identifiers. One entry per CDR3 protein, called by TCRdb with MiXCR from the 5' RACE reads. The sample consists of more than 650,000 distinct CDR3 sequences, around 6.1% of them appearing once. The chain has TRBV20-1 and TRBJ2-1; 11 nucleotides agree with TRBD2. Sequenced input: naive T cells sorted from blood. This TCR was recovered from a man aged 18 to 30 in good health. The chain's CDR3 is CSARDLTELAGVSNNEQFF. The CDR3 coding sequence is TGCAGTGCTAGAGATCTAACGGAACTAGCGGGAGTCTCCAACAATGAGCAGTTCTTC.